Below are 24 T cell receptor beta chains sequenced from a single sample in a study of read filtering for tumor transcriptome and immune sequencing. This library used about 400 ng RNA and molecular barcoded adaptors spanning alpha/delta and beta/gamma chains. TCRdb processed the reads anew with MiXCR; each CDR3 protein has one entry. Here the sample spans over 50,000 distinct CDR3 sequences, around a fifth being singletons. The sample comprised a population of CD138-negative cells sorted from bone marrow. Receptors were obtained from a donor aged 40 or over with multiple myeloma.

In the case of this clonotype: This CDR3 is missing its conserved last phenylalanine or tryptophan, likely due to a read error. Here the CDR3 reads CASSLVTGTGANEQFL. The DNA of the CDR3 is TGCGCCAGCAGCTTGGTTACCGGGACAGGGGCCAATGAGCAGTTCCTC. This rearrangement joins TRBV5-1 to TRBJ2-1, with 10 bases aligning to TRBD1. The CDR3 extends over 16 amino acids. V gave up 0 bases and J gave up 6 bases; unmatched junction bases: 6. The germline gives CDR1 SGHRS, CDR2 YFSETQ.

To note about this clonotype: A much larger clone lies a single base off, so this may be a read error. The CDR3 nucleotides are TGCAGCCTTGCTAGAGGACGGGAGACAGATACGCAGTATTTT. It translates to CSLARGRETDTQYF. The chain joins TRBV29-1 to TRBJ2-3; a possible D gene is TRBD2 (6 bases). Germline assignment: CDR1 SQVTM and CDR2 ANQGSEA. This CDR3 contains 14 residues. Trimming took off 8 bases at V and 3 bases at J, with 18 bases between the two ends.

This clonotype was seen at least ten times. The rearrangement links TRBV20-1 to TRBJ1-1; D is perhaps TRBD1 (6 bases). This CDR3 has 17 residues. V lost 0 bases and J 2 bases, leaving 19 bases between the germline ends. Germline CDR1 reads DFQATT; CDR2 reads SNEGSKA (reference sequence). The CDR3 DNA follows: TGCAGTGCTAGAGATCTGTTGGGGGGGGACATCAACACTGAAGCTTTCTTT. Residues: CSARDLLGGDINTEAFF.

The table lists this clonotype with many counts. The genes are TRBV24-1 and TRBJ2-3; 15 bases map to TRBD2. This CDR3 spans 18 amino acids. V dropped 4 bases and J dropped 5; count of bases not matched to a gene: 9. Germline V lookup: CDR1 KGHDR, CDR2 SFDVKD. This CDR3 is CATSDRGLAGGSVDTQYF. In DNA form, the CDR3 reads TGTGCCACCAGTGACCGGGGACTAGCGGGGGGATCAGTAGATACGCAGTATTTT.

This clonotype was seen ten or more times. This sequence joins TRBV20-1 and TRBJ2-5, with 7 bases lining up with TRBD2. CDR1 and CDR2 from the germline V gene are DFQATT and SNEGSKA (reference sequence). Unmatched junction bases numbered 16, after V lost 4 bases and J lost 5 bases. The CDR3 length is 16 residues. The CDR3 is CSATNERDWVVETQYF. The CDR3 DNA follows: TGCAGTGCTACTAATGAGCGGGACTGGGTGGTCGAGACCCAGTACTTC.

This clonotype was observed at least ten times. In DNA form, the CDR3 reads TGCGCCAGCAGCACCGACGAAGCGAACACCGGGGAGCTGTTTTTT. Its protein product is CASSTDEANTGELFF. The chain uses TRBV5-1 and TRBJ2-2, with D uncertain. The V and J ends lost 4 bases and 0 bases respectively, with 10 bases between them. The CDR3 consists of 15 residues. CDR1 is SGHRS, CDR2 YFSETQ, per germline.

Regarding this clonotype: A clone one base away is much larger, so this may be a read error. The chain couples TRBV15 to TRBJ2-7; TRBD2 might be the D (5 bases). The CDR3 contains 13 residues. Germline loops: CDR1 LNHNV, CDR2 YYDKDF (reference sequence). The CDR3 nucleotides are TGTGCCACCAGCAGAGATCCGGGGTACGGGCAGTACTTC. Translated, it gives CATSRDPGYGQYF.

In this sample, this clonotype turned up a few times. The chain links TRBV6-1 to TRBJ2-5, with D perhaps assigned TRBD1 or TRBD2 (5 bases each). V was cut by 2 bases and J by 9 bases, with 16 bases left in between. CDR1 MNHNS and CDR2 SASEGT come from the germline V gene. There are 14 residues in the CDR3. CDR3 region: CASSESRGPVAQYF. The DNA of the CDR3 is TGTGCCAGCAGTGAAAGCCGGGGCCCGGTGGCCCAGTACTTC.

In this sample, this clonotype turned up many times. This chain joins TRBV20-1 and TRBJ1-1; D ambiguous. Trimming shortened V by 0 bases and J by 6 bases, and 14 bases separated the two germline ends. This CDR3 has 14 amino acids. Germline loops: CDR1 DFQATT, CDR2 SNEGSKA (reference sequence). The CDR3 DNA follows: TGCAGTGCTAGAGATCAGAAAGGGTACTCTGAAGCTTTCTTT. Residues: CSARDQKGYSEAFF.

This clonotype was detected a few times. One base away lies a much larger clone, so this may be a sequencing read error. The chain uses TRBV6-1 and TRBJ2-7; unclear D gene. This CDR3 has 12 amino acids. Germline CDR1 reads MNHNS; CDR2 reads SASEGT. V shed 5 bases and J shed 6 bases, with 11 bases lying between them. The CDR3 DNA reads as TGTGCCAGCAGTTTTGGGTCGGTCGAGCAGTACTTC. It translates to CASSFGSVEQYF.

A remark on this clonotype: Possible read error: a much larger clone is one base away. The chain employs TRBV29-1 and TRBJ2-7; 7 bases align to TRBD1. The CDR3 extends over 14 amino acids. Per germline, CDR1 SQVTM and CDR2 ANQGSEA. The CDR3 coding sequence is TGCAGCGTGAGGGAAGGGGGCGTGAACTACGAGCAGTGCTTC. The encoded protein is CSVREGGVNYEQCF.

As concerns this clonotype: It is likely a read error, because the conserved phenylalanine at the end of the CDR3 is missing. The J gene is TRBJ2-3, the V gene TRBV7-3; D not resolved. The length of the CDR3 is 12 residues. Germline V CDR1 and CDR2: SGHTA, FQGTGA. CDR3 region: CASSSLGDTQYS. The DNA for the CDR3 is TGCGCCAGCAGCAGCTTAGGAGATACGCAGTATTCT.

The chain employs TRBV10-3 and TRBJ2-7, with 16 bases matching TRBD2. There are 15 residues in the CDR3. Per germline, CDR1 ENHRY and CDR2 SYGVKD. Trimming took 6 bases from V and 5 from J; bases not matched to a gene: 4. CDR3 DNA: TGTGCCATCAGGTCGGGACTAGCGGGAGGGAACGAGCAGTACTTC. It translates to CAIRSGLAGGNEQYF.

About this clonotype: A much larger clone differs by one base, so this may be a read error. The CDR3 sequence: CASSVASGLYGYTF. CDR3 DNA sequence: TGTGCCAGCAGTGTTGCCAGCGGGCTTTATGGCTACACCTTC. J is TRBJ1-2 and V is TRBV2, with D unresolved. The CDR3 spans 14 residues. The germline V gene encodes CDR1 SNHLY and CDR2 FYNNEI. V dropped 4 bases and J dropped 5 bases, with 14 bases sitting between them.

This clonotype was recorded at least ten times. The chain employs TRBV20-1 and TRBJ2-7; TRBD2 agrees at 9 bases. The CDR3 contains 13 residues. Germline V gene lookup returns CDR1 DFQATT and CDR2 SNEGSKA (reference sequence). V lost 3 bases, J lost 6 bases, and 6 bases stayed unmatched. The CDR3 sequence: CSASRSLAGEQYF. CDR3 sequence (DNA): TGCAGTGCTAGTCGATCACTAGCGGGCGAGCAGTACTTC.

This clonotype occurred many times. CDR3 DNA sequence: TGTGCCAGTAAACGGCGGGTGCAAGATACGCAGTATTTT. Translated, it gives CASKRRVQDTQYF. This rearrangement joins TRBV19 to TRBJ2-3, with D perhaps TRBD2 (5 bases). This CDR3 has 13 amino acids. V was pared by 7 bases and J by 5 bases, with 13 bases between. Germline lookup yields CDR1 LNHDA and CDR2 SQIVND (reference sequence).

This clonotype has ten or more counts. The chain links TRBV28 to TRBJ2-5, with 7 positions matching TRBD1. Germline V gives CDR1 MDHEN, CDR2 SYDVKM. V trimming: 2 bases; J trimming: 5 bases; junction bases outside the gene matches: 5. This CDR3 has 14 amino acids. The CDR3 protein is CASSLAGGSETQYF. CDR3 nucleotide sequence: TGTGCCAGCAGTTTAGCAGGGGGTTCGGAGACCCAGTACTTC. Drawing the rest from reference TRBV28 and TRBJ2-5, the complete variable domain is DVKVTQSSRYLVKRTGEKVFLECVQDMDHENMFWYRQDPGLGLRLIYFSYDVKMKEKGDIPEGYSVSREKKERFSLILESASTNQTSMYLCASSLAGGSETQYFGPGTRLLVL.

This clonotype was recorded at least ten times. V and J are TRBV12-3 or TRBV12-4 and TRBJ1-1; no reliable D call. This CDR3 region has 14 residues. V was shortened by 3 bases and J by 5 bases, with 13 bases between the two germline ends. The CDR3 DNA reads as TGTGCCAGCAGTTTTTCGGCGTCCGTAACTGAAGCTTTCTTT. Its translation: CASSFSASVTEAFF.

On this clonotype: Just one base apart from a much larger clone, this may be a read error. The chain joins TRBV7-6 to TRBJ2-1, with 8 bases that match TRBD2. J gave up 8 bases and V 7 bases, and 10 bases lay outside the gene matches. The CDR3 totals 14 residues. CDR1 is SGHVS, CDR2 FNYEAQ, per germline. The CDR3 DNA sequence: TGTGCCAGCAAAGAGCGGGAGACCAACGATGAGCAGTTCTTC. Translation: CASKERETNDEQFF.

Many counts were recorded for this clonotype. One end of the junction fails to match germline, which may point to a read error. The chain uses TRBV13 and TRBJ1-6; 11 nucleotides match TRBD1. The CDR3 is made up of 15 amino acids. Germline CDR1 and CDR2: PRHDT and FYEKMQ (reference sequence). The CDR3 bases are TGTGCCAGCAGCCTAGGACAGGGGGCGGCTTCACCCCTCCACTTT. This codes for CASSLGQGAASPLHF.

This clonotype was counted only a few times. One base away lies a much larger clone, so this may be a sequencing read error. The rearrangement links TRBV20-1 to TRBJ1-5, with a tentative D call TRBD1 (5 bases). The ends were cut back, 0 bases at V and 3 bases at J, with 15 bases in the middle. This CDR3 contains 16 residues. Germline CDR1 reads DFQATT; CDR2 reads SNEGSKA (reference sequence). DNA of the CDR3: TGCAGTGCTAGAGATCAGACAGCATATAACAATCAGCCCCAGCATTTT. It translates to CSARDQTAYNNQPQHF.

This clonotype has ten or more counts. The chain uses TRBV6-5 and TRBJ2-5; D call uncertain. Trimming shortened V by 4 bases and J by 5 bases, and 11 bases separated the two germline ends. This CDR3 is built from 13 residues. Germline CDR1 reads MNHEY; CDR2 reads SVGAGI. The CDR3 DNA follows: TGTGCCAGCAGTTCCAGTATGCGTGAGACCCAGTACTTC. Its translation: CASSSSMRETQYF.

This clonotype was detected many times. Here the CDR3 reads CASSYFAGADQPQHF. The CDR3 coding sequence is TGTGCCAGCAGTTACTTTGCCGGGGCCGATCAGCCCCAGCATTTT. This chain links TRBV6-5 with TRBJ1-5; tentatively, D is TRBD1 (5 bases). The CDR3 length is 15 residues. Germline CDR1 reads MNHEY; CDR2 reads SVGAGI. The V end was cut by 1 base, the J end by 5 bases, with 12 bases between.

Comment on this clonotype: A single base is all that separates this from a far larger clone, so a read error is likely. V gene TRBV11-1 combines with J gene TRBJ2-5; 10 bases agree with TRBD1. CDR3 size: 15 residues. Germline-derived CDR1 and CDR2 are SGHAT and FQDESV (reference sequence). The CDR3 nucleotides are TGTGCCAGCAGCTTACGGGACAGGGGAAAGGAGACCCAGCACTTC. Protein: CASSLRDRGKETQHF. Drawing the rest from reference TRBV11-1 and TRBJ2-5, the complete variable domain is EAEVAQSPRYKITEKSQAVAFWCDPISGHATLYWYRQILGQGPELLVQFQDESVVDDSQLPKDRFSAERLKGVDSTLKIQPAELGDSAMYLCASSLRDRGKETQHFGPGTRLLVL.